This passage covers 15 T cell receptor beta chains from one sample sequenced in a study of T cell repertoires in cytomegalovirus infection. These receptors' antigens are unknown. TCRdb re-called the reads with MiXCR, one entry per CDR3 protein. The table shows roughly 730,000 distinct CDR3 sequences, with roughly a third occurring only once. The material sequenced was cultured PBMCs, taken from culture after CMV antigen stimulation. The receptors were gathered from a human donor in good health (CMV status not recorded). Some clones in this sample may be carry-over from other donors' samples.

This clonotype was counted a few times. The rearrangement joins TRBV6-5 to TRBJ2-1, with 11 positions matching TRBD2. The trim removed 2 bases at V and 4 bases at J, leaving 4 bases unmatched. This CDR3 has 16 residues. Germline lookup yields CDR1 MNHEY and CDR2 SVGAGI. CDR3 amino acids: CASSYAGTSGYNEQFF. The CDR3 nucleotides read TGTGCCAGCAGTTACGCGGGGACTAGCGGTTACAATGAGCAGTTCTTC.

The chain links TRBV2 to TRBJ2-7, with 8 positions matching TRBD1. Germline V gives CDR1 SNHLY, CDR2 FYNNEI. The CDR3 contains 11 residues. The V gene end was trimmed by 10 bases and the J gene end by 5 bases; junction bases not matched to a gene: 4. DNA of the CDR3: TGTGCCATCTACAGGGGGAACGAGCAGTACTTC. It specifies CAIYRGNEQYF.

The V and J genes are TRBV7-8 and TRBJ1-1, with a tentative D call TRBD1 (5 bases). From germline, CDR1 is SGHVS and CDR2 FQNEAQ. The CDR3 totals 15 residues. Between the trimmed V and J ends, which lost 5 bases and 11 bases, there was a span of 24 bases. The CDR3 protein is CASSHPAGPNMGAFF. The CDR3 DNA reads TGTGCCAGCAGCCATCCGGCGGGGCCAAATATGGGGGCTTTCTTT.

The J gene is TRBJ1-1, the V gene TRBV6-1; D is uncertain. This CDR3 has 13 residues. Deletions cut 5 bases from V and 5 bases from J, with 12 bases between. CDR1 is MNHNS and CDR2 is SASEGT in the germline V gene. The CDR3 coding sequence is TGTGCCAGCAGTACGAGGGTGGAGACTGAAGCTTTCTTT. Encoded protein: CASSTRVETEAFF.

This chain joins TRBV6-5 and TRBJ1-2; TRBD1 aligns across 8 bases. This CDR3 spans 12 amino acids. Trimming cost V 8 bases and J 8 bases; bases outside gene matches: 7. Per germline, CDR1 MNHEY and CDR2 SVGAGI. CDR3 in DNA: TGTGCCAGCGCCCGGGACAGGACCGGCTACACCTTC. This encodes CASARDRTGYTF.

This clonotype was observed a handful of times. V usage is TRBV15 and J usage is TRBJ2-3; D gene uncertain. The V end lost 1 base, the J end lost 3 bases, and 14 bases lay between the germline ends. Germline-derived CDR1 and CDR2 are LNHNV and YYDKDF (reference sequence). This CDR3 comprises 16 residues. CDR3 sequence: CATSRVPEGRTDTQYF. In DNA, the CDR3 is TGTGCCACCAGCAGAGTTCCTGAAGGCAGAACAGATACGCAGTATTTT.

This chain joins TRBV7-8 and TRBJ2-5; D gene uncertain. The length of the CDR3 is 11 residues. Germline assignment: CDR1 SGHVS and CDR2 FQNEAQ. Trimming shortened V by 5 bases and J by 10 bases, and 11 bases separated the two germline ends. The CDR3 DNA sequence: TGTGCCAGCAGCCTTGCCCGCCGCCAGTACTTC. Protein product: CASSLARRQYF.

The chain couples TRBV6-1 to TRBJ1-2, with TRBD1 identical over 9 bases. This CDR3 has 14 residues. Germline CDR1 and CDR2: MNHNS and SASEGT. The V and J ends lost 6 bases and 6 bases, in that order; junction bases with no gene match: 8. DNA of the CDR3: TGTGCCAGCAGCAGACAGGGGGAAAGTGATGGCTACACCTTC. It codes for CASSRQGESDGYTF.

To note about this clonotype: One end of the junction is discordant with germline, which a read error may explain. The chain carries TRBV11-3 and TRBJ1-1; D is unresolved. Germline CDR1 and CDR2: SGHNT and YENEEA. This CDR3 comprises 14 residues. The CDR3 DNA follows: TGTGCCAGCAGCTTAGAACAAGGACTCACTGAAGCTCTCTTT. It codes for CASSLEQGLTEALF.

The chain uses TRBV24-1 and TRBJ2-6; D is possibly TRBD1 (6 bases). Per the germline V gene, CDR1 is KGHDR and CDR2 is SFDVKD. The germline V and J ends were trimmed by 5 bases and 0 bases, with 13 bases remaining between them. The CDR3 has 17 amino acids. The CDR3 sequence is CATSAPGQPSGANVLTF. The DNA of the CDR3 is TGTGCCACCAGTGCTCCTGGACAGCCCTCTGGGGCCAACGTCCTGACTTTC.

This clonotype has only a few counts. The gene calls are TRBV12-3 or TRBV12-4 and TRBJ1-5; D is unresolved. Trimming took off 3 bases at V and 0 bases at J, with 6 bases between the two ends. The CDR3 runs 14 residues. CDR3 bases: TGTGCCAGCAGTTTTATACCTAGCAATCAGCCCCAGCATTTT. It is translated as CASSFIPSNQPQHF.

V usage is TRBV27 and J usage is TRBJ1-1; D is uncertain. The CDR3 contains 11 residues. The germline V gene has CDR1 MNHEY and CDR2 SMNVEV (reference sequence). With 6 bases removed from V and 4 bases from J, the gap between germline ends came to 6 bases. The CDR3 DNA follows: TGTGCCAGCAGCGGATTCACTGAAGCTTTCTTT. This encodes CASSGFTEAFF.

CDR3 in DNA: TGTGCCAGCAGTTACTCTCGCACATCCTACAATGAGCAGTTCTTC. Protein product: CASSYSRTSYNEQFF. The chain carries TRBV6-2 or TRBV6-3 and TRBJ2-1, with no clear D. The germline V and J ends were trimmed by 0 bases and 1 base, with 7 bases remaining between them. The germline gives CDR1 MNHEY, CDR2 SVGEGT. This CDR3 spans 15 amino acids.

This chain joins TRBV12-3 or TRBV12-4 and TRBJ2-1; TRBD2 aligns across 7 bases. V was pared by 3 bases and J by 0 bases, with 5 bases of the junction left unmatched. This CDR3 is built from 16 residues. The CDR3 DNA is TGTGCCAGCAGTTTCCCTAGCGGAAGCTCCTACAATGAGCAGTTCTTC. Encoded protein: CASSFPSGSSYNEQFF.

The chain employs TRBV19 and TRBJ1-2; 7 bases line up with TRBD1. The CDR3 is made up of 16 amino acids. Germline V gene data show CDR1 as LNHDA and CDR2 as SQIVND (reference sequence). The junction had 13 bases not matched to a gene; V was cut back by 6 bases and J by 3 bases. The CDR3 here is CASSLRTGSLYYGYTF. CDR3 DNA sequence: TGTGCCAGTAGCCTGCGGACAGGTAGCCTCTACTATGGCTACACCTTC.